This is a list of T cell receptor beta chains from one sample in a study of cytomegalovirus exposure and HLA in healthy donors. Generated by immunoSEQ multiplex PCR, the TCRdb table keeps only in-frame clones and is missing some. The repertoire holds more than 300,000 clones, more than 80% seen once, with around 0.8% in the top ten. Material for sequencing was PBMCs. Receptors were obtained from a woman aged 18-29 years in good health and CMV-seronegative. The CDR3 runs from the conserved cysteine through the conserved F or W. The D gene is left open where the match is weak. Size is stated for part of the rows, as once, few or many counts, or as a class when the clone is expanded.

DNA,CDR3,J,V,size,D
TGTGCCAGCAGCCCCAGTGTTAAGGGAGTCAACTATGGCTACACCTTC,CASSPSVKGVNYGYTF,TRBJ1-2,TRBV16,NA,NA
TGCGCCAGCGGCCCCCCGGGACAGGGGGAGAGCTCCTACAATGAGCAGTTCTTC,CASGPPGQGESSYNEQFF,TRBJ2-1,TRBV4-1,NA,TRBD1
TGTGCCGGGCTCTCGGGACTCCCCAACGAGCAGTACTTC,CAGLSGLPNEQYF,TRBJ2-7,TRBV2,few,NA
TGTGCCAGCAGCCCCTCAGGGGACAGGAATCAGCCCCAGCATTTT,CASSPSGDRNQPQHF,TRBJ1-5,TRBV7-9,NA,TRBD1
TGTGCCAGCTCACCAGCGGGGGAGCAGTACTTC,CASSPAGEQYF,TRBJ2-7,TRBV18,few,NA
TGTGCCAGCACGCAGGGGTATGAGACCCAGTACTTC,CASTQGYETQYF,TRBJ2-5,TRBV28,once,NA
TGCAGCGTTGGGGGGCTGGAAAGCTCCTACAATGAGCAGTTCTTC,CSVGGLESSYNEQFF,TRBJ2-1,TRBV29-1,NA,NA
TGTGCCTGGAGTCCAACGGCGACAGCCGAGCAGTACTTC,CAWSPTATAEQYF,TRBJ2-7,TRBV30,NA,NA
TGCGCCAGCAGCCCACAGGGAACCCAAGAGACCCAGTACTTC,CASSPQGTQETQYF,TRBJ2-5,TRBV5-1,NA,NA
TGTGCCAGCAGCGACGACCAGGGTCAGTCCCGGGAAGCTTTCTTT,CASSDDQGQSREAFF,TRBJ1-1,TRBV9,few,NA
TGTGCCAGCAGCTTGGAGGCGGGAGGGGAGACCCAGTACTTC,CASSLEAGGETQYF,TRBJ2-5,TRBV5-4,NA,TRBD2
TGTGCCAGCAGCCTTAGCGGGAGGATGGAGACCCAGTACTTC,CASSLSGRMETQYF,TRBJ2-5,TRBV5-5,once,TRBD2
TGTGCCAGCAGCACGTCTTTTCTAGCGGGAGCTATTACCGGGGAGCTGTTTTTT,CASSTSFLAGAITGELFF,TRBJ2-2,TRBV9,NA,TRBD2
TGTGCCAGCAGTTTCCCCTTAACCGGGCGGGGGACCCAGTACTTC,CASSFPLTGRGTQYF,TRBJ2-5,TRBV28,NA,NA
TGTGCCAGCAGTTTCGAGCAAAGCGGGAGGAGAGATACGCAGTATTTT,CASSFEQSGRRDTQYF,TRBJ2-3,TRBV28,NA,TRBD2
TGCGCCAGCAGTTCTAGGGGGAAGCCTGGGGCCAACGTCCTGACTTTC,CASSSRGKPGANVLTF,TRBJ2-6,TRBV5-1,NA,NA
TGTGCCAGCAGCCCTTCTAGCGCCCAAGAGACCCAGTACTTC,CASSPSSAQETQYF,TRBJ2-5,TRBV7-3,once,NA
TGTGCCAGCAGTTTAGCGGCTAGCGGGTACCAAGAGACCCAGTACTTC,CASSLAASGYQETQYF,TRBJ2-5,TRBV28,NA,TRBD2
TGTGCCAGCAGCTTTATGGAGGAGATAAACACTGAAGCTTTCTTT,CASSFMEEINTEAFF,TRBJ1-1,TRBV5-6,NA,NA
TGTGCCAGCAGTTACTCGACAGATCTCTATGGCTACACCTTC,CASSYSTDLYGYTF,TRBJ1-2,TRBV6-5,few,NA
TGTGCCAGCAGCCAAGACGGAGGGGGCAACATTCAGTACTTC,CASSQDGGGNIQYF,TRBJ2-4,TRBV4-2,NA,NA
TGCGCCAGCAGCTTGGCCACAGGGATAACCGGGGAGCTGTTTTTT,CASSLATGITGELFF,TRBJ2-2,TRBV5-1,NA,NA
TGTGCCAGCAGTCCGACGACTAGAGGGGATACGCAGTATTTT,CASSPTTRGDTQYF,TRBJ2-3,TRBV27,NA,NA
TGTGCCAGCAGTCAAGGACAGGGGGGAGTGGAAGCTTTCTTT,CASSQGQGGVEAFF,TRBJ1-1,TRBV27,NA,TRBD1
TGTGCCAGCAGCCAAGATTGGGCGGGAGGGTATGGGGAGCTGTTTTTT,CASSQDWAGGYGELFF,TRBJ2-2,TRBV4-2,once,TRBD2
TGCGCCAGCAGCTCGGTAACCGGGACTAGCGTAGGAGATACGCAGTATTTT,CASSSVTGTSVGDTQYF,TRBJ2-3,TRBV5-1,NA,TRBD2
TGTGCCAGCAGCTTAATTAGCGGAGGCTCTGGAAACACCATATATTTT,CASSLISGGSGNTIYF,TRBJ1-3,TRBV7-2,many,NA
TGTGCCAGCAGTACGATAAGAGATGAGCAGTTCTTC,CASSTIRDEQFF,TRBJ2-1,TRBV27,NA,NA
TGTGCCAGCAGCGTGAGGGTCCACGAGCAGTACTTC,CASSVRVHEQYF,TRBJ2-7,TRBV28,NA,NA
TGCAGCGTTGGGCCCGATAGCGGATTCTACAATGAGCAGTTCTTC,CSVGPDSGFYNEQFF,TRBJ2-1,TRBV29-1,NA,NA
TGTGCCAGCAGCTTGGGCGGGACAGGGGGTTGGGGCGAAGCTTTCTTT,CASSLGGTGGWGEAFF,TRBJ1-1,TRBV5-6,NA,TRBD1
TGTGCCAGCGCAAGGACAGTCAATCAGCCCCAGCATTTT,CASARTVNQPQHF,TRBJ1-5,TRBV28,NA,NA
TGTGCCAGCAGCACAGGGGCCAATGTAGAAGCAGAGACCCAGTACTTC,CASSTGANVEAETQYF,TRBJ2-5,TRBV9,NA,TRBD1
TGCGCCAGCAGCCCAGGTCGGACTAGCGGGAGGTCTGACGGGGAGCTGTTTTTT,CASSPGRTSGRSDGELFF,TRBJ2-2,TRBV4-3,once,TRBD2